A selection of T cell receptor beta chains follows, all from one sample in a study of T cell repertoires in cytomegalovirus infection. MiXCR, run by TCRdb on the reads, gives a single entry per CDR3 protein. The repertoire includes some 100,000 distinct CDR3 sequences, more than 20% of them detected once, and about 39% sits in the top ten. The sequencing sample was made of CD8+ T cells from PBMCs. The receptors shown here come from a human donor in good health (CMV status not recorded). Some clones in this sample may be carry-over from other donors' samples. Both conserved end residues are part of each CDR3. Fields, in order: D gene, V gene, clone size, J gene, CDR3 protein, CDR3 DNA. A D gene is named only where the DNA matches it firmly. Clone size is shown for a subset of rows, as once, few, many or a class of expanded clone.

>.|TRBV5-1|.|TRBJ2-3
CASSLALTGPRSTDTQYF
TGCGCCAGCAGCTTGGCCCTAACGGGACCTCGTAGCACAGATACGCAGTATTTT
>TRBD1|TRBV28|few|TRBJ2-5
CASFPGPGGAGETQYF
TGTGCCAGTTTTCCTGGACCAGGGGGCGCGGGAGAGACCCAGTACTTC
>TRBD2|TRBV7-2|many|TRBJ2-5
CASSYGLAEETQYF
TGTGCCAGCAGCTATGGACTAGCGGAAGAGACCCAGTACTTC
>.|TRBV7-9|few|TRBJ2-5
CASRRGETQYF
TGTGCCAGCAGGAGGGGAGAGACCCAGTACTTC
>.|TRBV27|.|TRBJ1-3
CASSPAQGYSGNTIYF
TGTGCCAGCAGTCCGGCTCAGGGCTACTCTGGAAACACCATATATTTT
>.|TRBV13|.|TRBJ2-1
CASSSPSTGNEQFF
TGTGCCAGCAGCTCGCCATCAACGGGTAATGAGCAGTTCTTC
>.|TRBV19|.|TRBJ1-1
CASSYPTEMNTEAFF
TGTGCCAGTAGTTACCCGACAGAGATGAACACTGAAGCTTTCTTT
>.|TRBV25-1|.|TRBJ2-7
CASSSLVGGPYEQYF
TGTGCCAGCTCTTCGTTGGTGGGGGGCCCCTACGAGCAGTACTTC
>TRBD2|TRBV7-2|many|TRBJ2-3
CASSFSGVSGGLDTDTQYF
TGTGCCAGCAGCTTCTCCGGGGTTAGCGGGGGCCTAGACACAGATACGCAGTATTTT
>TRBD1|TRBV29-1|few|TRBJ2-7
CSVVGDSAYEQYF
TGCAGCGTTGTGGGGGACAGCGCCTACGAGCAGTACTTC
>TRBD2|TRBV4-3|.|TRBJ2-2
CASSHNLAGGPGGELFF
TGCGCCAGCAGCCATAACCTAGCGGGAGGGCCCGGCGGGGAGCTGTTTTTT
>TRBD1|TRBV5-6|.|TRBJ1-5
CASSFGTGINQPQHF
TGTGCCAGCAGCTTCGGGACAGGGATCAATCAGCCCCAGCATTTT
>.|TRBV20-1|.|TRBJ2-7
CSARSWGESYEQYF
TGCAGTGCTAGGTCGTGGGGGGAGTCCTACGAGCAGTACTTC
>.|TRBV7-2|many|TRBJ1-1
CASSLGRAEAFF
TGTGCCAGCAGCTTAGGCAGGGCTGAAGCTTTCTTT
>.|TRBV5-1|few|TRBJ2-5
CASSLEGGFWYF
TGCGCCAGCAGCTTGGAGGGGGGCTTTTGGTACTTC
>TRBD2|TRBV11-3|.|TRBJ2-7
CASSSSGGEPYNEQYF
TGTGCCAGCAGCTCTAGCGGGGGGGAGCCCTACAACGAGCAGTACTTC
>.|TRBV7-7|few|TRBJ1-4
CASSPGGLVEKLFF
TGTGCCAGCAGCCCCGGGGGGCTTGTGGAAAAACTGTTTTTT
>TRBD1|TRBV28|few|TRBJ2-6
CASNGQGIYSGANVLTF
TGTGCCAGCAACGGACAGGGGATTTACTCTGGGGCCAACGTCCTGACTTTC
>.|TRBV10-3|many|TRBJ2-5
CAISVGPTAETQYF
TGTGCCATCTCTGTGGGGCCTACAGCGGAGACCCAGTACTTC
>TRBD1|TRBV5-1|many|TRBJ2-7
CASSFFGQGGNEQYF
TGCGCCAGCAGCTTTTTTGGACAGGGGGGGAACGAGCAGTACTTC
>TRBD2|TRBV27|once|TRBJ2-6
CASRRAGAGADVLTF
TGTGCCAGCAGACGAGCGGGAGCTGGGGCCGACGTCCTGACTTTC
>TRBD1|TRBV28|.|TRBJ2-4
CASSRQGATAKNIQYF
TGTGCCAGCAGTCGACAGGGGGCGACAGCCAAAAACATTCAGTACTTC
>.|TRBV6-6|few|TRBJ2-7
CASEGAGQYF
TGTGCCAGCGAGGGAGCCGGTCAGTACTTC
>.|TRBV28|.|TRBJ1-1
CASSSDDDTEAFF
TGTGCCAGCAGCTCAGACGATGACACTGAAGCTTTCTTT
>TRBD1|TRBV30|.|TRBJ1-2
CAWSVMGQRGYTF
TGTGCCTGGAGTGTAATGGGACAGCGAGGCTACACCTTC
>.|TRBV12-3/TRBV12-4|.|TRBJ1-2
CASSPGTFGWGYTF
TGTGCCAGCAGTCCAGGGACATTTGGTTGGGGCTACACCTTC